The rows below give T cell receptor beta chains drawn from one sample of a study of human T cells and chemical hapten exposure. Each CDR3 protein is one row after TCRdb ran MiXCR on the RACE reads. The sample records 100,000 to 150,000 distinct CDR3 sequences, approximately 9.5% being singletons. The sample was whole blood. The receptors come from a male donor in good health. Some clones in this sample may be carry-over from other donors' samples. Each CDR3 is given with its conserved first and last residue.

>TRBJ2-7|TRBV6-5
CASSYYPSSGRVYEQYF
>TRBJ2-3|TRBV3-1
CASSRPGLADLTDTQYF
>TRBJ2-4|TRBV7-2
CASSPEGGIAKNIQYF
>TRBJ1-1|TRBV4-2
CASSQGQGAGGTEAFF
>TRBJ1-2|TRBV29-1
CSVEGHSNYGYTF
>TRBJ2-3|TRBV10-3
CAISEAGITDTQYF
>TRBJ2-4|TRBV7-2
CASSLSDRGVKNIQYF
>TRBJ2-1|TRBV7-2
CASSRSGRAVFYEQFF
>TRBJ1-1|TRBV29-1
CSVVKGDTEAFF
>TRBJ1-4|TRBV2
CASRQDRGRRQDEKLFF
>TRBJ2-7|TRBV20-1
CSAKLGRGVEQYF
>TRBJ2-7|TRBV29-1
CSVELRDYEQYF